The sequence of this T cell receptor (delta chain) was determined in a study of γδ T cells in repeated Plasmodium falciparum infection. TCRdb re-analyzed the multiplex PCR reads via CATT. Seen here are 70,000 to 95,000 delta-chain clones, 1.4% observed once, and the top ten hold more than 7%. As regards this clone: The protein recorded in TCRdb matches a much larger clone and deviates from this DNA's translation at residue 9, suggesting a read error; the protein here is obtained by translating the DNA.

This sequence originates from a pool of human donors (malaria-infected and uninfected, not separated). Sequencing was carried out using gamma-delta T cells from blood.

In DNA, the CDR3 is TGTGCCTGTGACCTCTCCTGGGACGCCCGACAGATGTTTTTC. Translation gives CACDLSWDARQMFF. The rearrangement links TRDV2 to TRDJ3; perhaps TRDD3 as D (5 bases). The J gene, absent from TCRdb, was called here by matching the DNA to germline. Germline CDR1 is GEAIGNYY and CDR2 is EKD. CDR3 length equals 14 residues.